Following are 28 T cell receptor beta chains from one sample sequenced in a study of cytomegalovirus exposure and HLA in healthy donors. The PCR had 60 Vbeta and 13 Jbeta primers. Profiling relied on immunoSEQ multiplex PCR, and the TCRdb table lists in-frame clones only, not all of them. This table holds approximately 180,000 clones, around 79% found once. The specimen was PBMCs. Receptors originate from a man aged 40-55 years in good health and CMV-seropositive.

V usage is TRBV2 and J usage is TRBJ2-7; 7 bases are shared with TRBD2. This CDR3 has 15 amino acids. Germline CDR1 is SNHLY and CDR2 is FYNNEI. V was pared by 3 bases and J by 3 bases, with 8 bases of the junction left unmatched. The chain's CDR3 is CASSDAAGVRYEQYF. In nucleotides, the CDR3 is TGTGCCAGCAGTGATGCGGCGGGAGTTCGCTACGAGCAGTACTTC.

This chain connects TRBV27 to TRBJ2-1, with 9 bases lining up with TRBD2. The CDR3 length is 15 residues. Germline V gene data show CDR1 as MNHEY and CDR2 as SMNVEV (reference sequence). V lost 7 bases and J lost 4; bases outside the gene matches: 8. For the CDR3, the DNA is TGTGCCAGCAAGTACCGGACTAGCGTGTACAATGAGCAGTTCTTC. Encoded protein: CASKYRTSVYNEQFF.

The chain couples TRBV9 to TRBJ2-1; the D gene is possibly TRBD2 (5 bases). The CDR3 is made up of 15 amino acids. The ends were cut back, 1 base at V and 0 bases at J, with 8 bases in the middle. Germline CDR1 is SGDLS and CDR2 is YYNGEE. The CDR3 is CASSVNGSSYNEQFF. CDR3 DNA sequence: TGTGCCAGCAGCGTAAATGGGAGCTCCTACAATGAGCAGTTCTTC.

The chain couples TRBV11-3 to TRBJ2-1; TRBD2 might be the D (5 bases). Trimming left V 5 bases short and J 7 bases short, with 12 bases between. The CDR3 has 13 amino acids. Per germline, CDR1 SGHNT and CDR2 YENEEA. This chain's CDR3 is CASSRTRENEQFF. The CDR3 DNA reads as TGTGCCAGCAGCCGTACTAGGGAGAATGAGCAGTTCTTC.

Concerning this clone itself: At one of its ends the junction is not consistent with the germline gene, which may arise from a read error. The V call is TRBV2, the J call TRBJ2-3; D gene unclear. This CDR3 comprises 16 residues. Germline V CDR1 and CDR2: SNHLY, FYNNEI. For the CDR3, the DNA is TGTGCCAGCAGGGAAGGCAGCGCCCGGCCCCGAGTAGGGCAGTATTTT. Protein sequence: CASREGSARPRVGQYF.

This sequence joins TRBV7-8 and TRBJ1-3; no reliable D call. V shed 1 base and J shed 4 bases, with 11 bases lying between them. Germline values: CDR1 SGHVS, CDR2 FQNEAQ. There are 15 residues in the CDR3. The CDR3 spells CASSLVMGPGNTIYF. As DNA, the CDR3 is TGTGCCAGCAGCTTAGTCATGGGCCCAGGAAACACCATATATTTT.

The chain carries TRBV7-3 and TRBJ2-1; tentatively, D is TRBD1 (5 bases). Germline loops: CDR1 SGHTA, CDR2 FQGTGA. Trimming shortened V by 1 base and J by 4 bases, and 11 bases separated the two germline ends. The CDR3 has 15 amino acids. Here the CDR3 reads CASSLMADSYNEQFF. As DNA, the CDR3 is TGTGCCAGCAGCTTAATGGCCGACAGTTACAATGAGCAGTTCTTC.

The chain combines TRBV6-6 with TRBJ1-5, with D possibly being TRBD1 (6 bases). The CDR3 covers 12 residues. In germline, CDR1 is MNHNY, CDR2 SVGAGI (reference sequence). Trimming pared 6 bases from V and 4 bases from J, leaving 7 bases between. The CDR3 coding sequence is TGTGCCAGCAGGCAGGGGAATCAGCCCCAGCATTTT. This gives the protein CASRQGNQPQHF.

This clone was seen a handful of times. The V call is TRBV2, the J call TRBJ1-1; D unclear. The germline gives CDR1 SNHLY, CDR2 FYNNEI. V gave up 5 bases and J gave up 12 bases, with 13 bases separating them. CDR3 length: 11 residues. The CDR3 DNA follows: TGTGCCAGCAGTTACTCGGTCCTACCTTTCTTT. Protein sequence: CASSYSVLPFF. Looking up the rest from reference TRBV2 and TRBJ1-1 gives the full variable domain: EPEVTQTPSHQVTQMGQEVILRCVPISNHLYFYWYRQILGQKVEFLVSFYNNEISEKSEIFDDQFSVERPDGSNFTLKIRSTKLEDSAMYFCASSYSVLPFFGQGTRLTVV.

J is TRBJ2-5 and V is TRBV2; 9 bases agree with TRBD2. The closer fit of TRBJ2-7 to the DNA end suggests the J call may be wrong. Per the germline V gene, CDR1 is SNHLY and CDR2 is FYNNEI. This CDR3 contains 13 residues. For the CDR3, the DNA is TGTGCCAGCAGTGGGACTAGCGACTACGAGCAGTACTTC. This sequence encodes CASSGTSDYEQYF.

The chain employs TRBV7-3 and TRBJ2-1, with 9 bases aligning to TRBD1. This CDR3 contains 15 residues. Germline V gene lookup returns CDR1 SGHTA and CDR2 FQGTGA. Losses at the gene ends were 5 bases for V and 2 bases for J; bases not matched to a gene: 4. CDR3 loop: CASSLDRGAYNEQFF. The CDR3 region has the DNA TGTGCCAGCAGCCTGGACAGGGGAGCCTACAATGAGCAGTTCTTC.

The J gene is TRBJ2-7, the V gene TRBV11-2; D gene uncertain. The length of the CDR3 is 12 residues. CDR1 and CDR2 (germline): SGHAT, FQNNGV. V was pared by 0 bases and J by 6 bases, with 6 bases between. The CDR3 DNA sequence: TGTGCCAGCAGCTTAGATTTCAGCGAGCAGTACTTC. Its protein is CASSLDFSEQYF. Together with reference TRBV11-2 and TRBJ2-7, the CDR3 gives the full variable domain: EAGVAQSPRYKIIEKRQSVAFWCNPISGHATLYWYQQILGQGPKLLIQFQNNGVVDDSQLPKDRFSAERLKGVDSTLKIQPAKLEDSAVYLCASSLDFSEQYFGPGTRLTVT.

The table lists this clone with a count of one. This chain links TRBV2 with TRBJ2-5, with D unclear. Trimming removed 6 bases from V and 5 bases from J, with 13 bases in between. Germline-derived CDR1 and CDR2 are SNHLY and FYNNEI. CDR3 length: 13 amino acids. The CDR3 DNA reads TGTGCCAGCAGGTTATCCTCCCAGGAGACCCAGTACTTC. Amino acids: CASRLSSQETQYF.

V and J are TRBV11-1 and TRBJ2-1; 10 positions match TRBD2. This CDR3 is 16 amino acids long. Germline CDR1 is SGHAT and CDR2 is FQDESV (reference sequence). The V segment lost 5 bases and the J segment 8 bases; nucleotides outside the gene matches: 12. The CDR3 sequence: CASSQRLAGASDEQFF. CDR3 DNA: TGTGCCAGCAGCCAGAGGCTAGCGGGAGCATCAGATGAGCAGTTCTTC. Filled out from reference TRBV11-1 and TRBJ2-1, the complete variable domain reads EAEVAQSPRYKITEKSQAVAFWCDPISGHATLYWYRQILGQGPELLVQFQDESVVDDSQLPKDRFSAERLKGVDSTLKIQPAELGDSAMYLCASSQRLAGASDEQFFGPGTRLTVL.

This clone is a singleton in its sample. The chain couples TRBV9 to TRBJ2-3; TRBD1 agrees at 10 bases. CDR3 size: 16 residues. V lost 6 bases, J lost 4 bases, and 11 bases stayed unmatched. Germline V gene data show CDR1 as SGDLS and CDR2 as YYNGEE. As DNA, the CDR3 is TGTGCCAGCAACCCTTCGGGACAGGGGAAGGCAGATACGCAGTATTTT. Its protein product is CASNPSGQGKADTQYF.

CDR3 loop: CASSFQPGADTEAFF. The CDR3 region has the DNA TGCGCCAGCAGTTTCCAACCAGGGGCGGACACTGAAGCTTTCTTT. The rearrangement joins TRBV5-1 to TRBJ1-1; tentatively, D is TRBD1 (6 bases). In germline, CDR1 is SGHRS, CDR2 YFSETQ. CDR3 length equals 15 residues. Deletions cut 5 bases from V and 3 bases from J, with 17 bases between. The full variable domain, with the rest looked up from reference TRBV5-1 and TRBJ1-1, is KAGVTQTPRYLIKTRGQQVTLSCSPISGHRSVSWYQQTPGQGLQFLFEYFSETQRNKGNFPGRFSGRQFSNSRSEMNVSTLELGDSALYLCASSFQPGADTEAFFGQGTRLTVV.

The chain combines TRBV5-4 with TRBJ2-5; TRBD1 is a possible D gene (5 bases). The germline V and J ends were trimmed by 2 bases and 3 bases, with 8 bases remaining between them. Germline loops: CDR1 SGHNT, CDR2 YYREEE (reference sequence). The CDR3 extends over 13 amino acids. The CDR3 reads CASSLDSKETQYF. In nucleotides, the CDR3 is TGTGCCAGCAGCTTAGACAGTAAAGAGACCCAGTACTTC.

The chain links TRBV12-5 to TRBJ2-2; D remains unclear. The CDR3 has 15 residues. Germline values: CDR1 LGHNT, CDR2 FRNRAP. V lost 4 bases to trimming and J lost 0 bases, with 9 bases between them. CDR3: CASGWWASNTGELFF. The DNA of the CDR3 is TGTGCTAGTGGTTGGTGGGCTTCGAACACCGGGGAGCTGTTTTTT.

The chain recombines TRBV4-2 with TRBJ2-2; D may be TRBD1 (5 bases). Trimming cost V 1 base and J 7 bases, with 16 bases left between them. Germline CDR1 and CDR2: LGHNA and YNFKEQ. There are 16 residues in the CDR3. The CDR3 spells CASSQGRAGRGGELFF. The CDR3 DNA is TGTGCCAGCAGCCAAGGTCGGGCAGGGCGAGGCGGGGAGCTGTTTTTT.

This chain links TRBV5-8 with TRBJ1-5, with no clear D. This CDR3 is built from 14 residues. The germline gives CDR1 SGHTS, CDR2 YDEGEE. V gave up 0 bases and J gave up 7 bases, with 11 bases separating them. As DNA, the CDR3 is TGTGCCAGCAGCTTGGAGTATGGAGTACAGCCCCAGCATTTT. Translating gives CASSLEYGVQPQHF. The whole variable domain, remainder taken from reference TRBV5-8 and TRBJ1-5, is EAGVTQSPTHLIKTRGQQATLRCSPISGHTSVYWYQQALGLGLQFLLWYDEGEERNRGNFPPRFSGRQFPNYSSELNVNALELEDSALYLCASSLEYGVQPQHFGDGTRLSIL.

V gene TRBV21-1 combines with J gene TRBJ2-5; the table's D call, TRBD1, was not checked against the DNA. TRBV21-1 is a pseudogene locus. This CDR3 has 10 amino acids. CDR3 region: CASSWGLQYF. The CDR3 DNA sequence: TGTGCCAGCAGCTGGGGCCTCCAGTACTTC.

The rearrangement uses TRBV28 and TRBJ2-7; D possibly corresponds to TRBD2 (5 bases). CDR1 and CDR2 (germline): MDHEN, SYDVKM. The V and J ends lost 5 bases and 2 bases respectively, with 13 bases between them. There are 14 residues in the CDR3. The DNA for the CDR3 is TGTGCCAGCAGTCGAGACTACCGCACCTACGAGCAGTACTTC. It codes for CASSRDYRTYEQYF.

Only one count was recorded for this clone. The chain employs TRBV5-1 and TRBJ2-7; D not certain. The CDR3 is 14 residues long. Germline V lookup: CDR1 SGHRS, CDR2 YFSETQ. Trimming removed 0 bases from V and 1 base from J, with 8 bases in between. For the CDR3, the DNA is TGCGCCAGCAGCTTGGTCCAGGCTTCCTACGAGCAGTACTTC. It codes for CASSLVQASYEQYF.

This sequence joins TRBV6-1 and TRBJ1-6; 7 bases agree with TRBD1. CDR1 is MNHNS and CDR2 is SASEGT in the germline V gene. The CDR3 length is 13 residues. The trim removed 5 bases at V and 7 bases at J, leaving 2 bases unmatched. This chain's CDR3 is CASSPGQNSPLHF. The CDR3 bases are TGTGCCAGCAGTCCGGGACAGAATTCACCCCTCCACTTT.

CDR3 loop: CASTPRRGTQYF. The CDR3 DNA follows: TGTGCCAGCACGCCTCGGCGGGGGACCCAGTACTTC. The chain uses TRBV6-5 and TRBJ2-5; D perhaps matches TRBD2 (6 bases). Germline CDR1 MNHEY, CDR2 SVGAGI. Between the trimmed V and J ends, which lost 7 bases and 7 bases, there was a span of 13 bases. CDR3 length equals 12 residues.

This chain links TRBV7-3 with TRBJ2-2, with D possibly matching TRBD1 (8 bases). Trimming pared 4 bases from V and 8 bases from J, leaving 23 bases between. This CDR3 spans 17 amino acids. CDR1 SGHTA and CDR2 FQGTGA come from the germline V gene. The CDR3 sequence: CASSYNGGTGGAGELFF. The DNA for the CDR3 is TGTGCCAGCAGCTATAACGGGGGGACAGGCGGTGCTGGGGAGCTGTTTTTT.

J is TRBJ2-2 and V is TRBV12-5; D possibly corresponds to TRBD1 (5 bases). Trimming cost V 8 bases and J 0 bases, with 7 bases left between them. Germline loops: CDR1 LGHNT, CDR2 FRNRAP. This CDR3 region has 13 residues. Here the CDR3 DNA reads TGTGCTAGTAGGGGTTCGAACACCGGGGAGCTGTTTTTT. Residues: CASRGSNTGELFF.

This clone came up a few times. The chain links TRBV2 to TRBJ1-6; a possible D gene is TRBD1 (5 bases). Germline CDR1 SNHLY, CDR2 FYNNEI. V dropped 2 bases and J dropped 7 bases, with 6 bases sitting between them. The CDR3 has 13 amino acids. For the CDR3, the DNA is TGTGCCAGCAGTGAACAGGGCAATTCACCCCTCCACTTT. Translated: CASSEQGNSPLHF.